One sample yielded the 8 T cell receptor beta chains listed below, sequenced in a study of shared clonotypes between healthy human individuals. CD45RO-negative cells were positively selected for CCR7, leaving out terminally differentiated effector memory CD45RA+ cells. Profiled with immunoSEQ multiplex PCR; TCRdb holds only in-frame clones, not every one. The sample records roughly 2.1 million clones, 93% being singletons. Material: naive CD8+ T cells from PBMCs. The origin of the receptors is a man aged 18-30 years in good health. Some clones in this sample may be carry-over from other donors' samples.

The chain uses TRBV6-6 and TRBJ2-1; 9 bases are a match to TRBD2. Losses at the gene ends were 8 bases for V and 10 bases for J; bases not matched to a gene: 15. The germline gives CDR1 MNHNY, CDR2 SVGAGI (reference sequence). This CDR3 has 15 residues. CDR3 sequence reads: CASGYIAGASGEQFF. The CDR3 region has the DNA TGTGCCAGCGGATATATAGCGGGAGCCTCTGGAGAGCAGTTCTTC.

The gene calls are TRBV5-8 and TRBJ1-2; D unresolved. Germline V gene data show CDR1 as SGHTS and CDR2 as YDEGEE. The CDR3 is 14 amino acids. Trimming took off 7 bases at V and 4 bases at J, with 17 bases between the two ends. As DNA, the CDR3 is TGTGCCAGCTGGCTGCCACGAAAGACCTATGGCTACACCTTC. It translates to CASWLPRKTYGYTF.

The count of this clone is one. The V call is TRBV28, the J call TRBJ1-1; D unclear. V lost 9 bases to trimming and J lost 2 bases, with 16 bases between them. CDR3 length equals 14 residues. CDR1 is MDHEN, CDR2 SYDVKM, per germline. CDR3 region: CASAKWEQNTEAFF. Written as DNA, the CDR3 is TGTGCCAGTGCCAAGTGGGAACAAAACACTGAAGCTTTCTTT.

This chain connects TRBV27 to TRBJ2-7; a possible D gene is TRBD2 (6 bases). CDR3 length: 14 amino acids. Germline CDR1 and CDR2: MNHEY and SMNVEV (reference sequence). V was pared by 4 bases and J by 0 bases, with 10 bases between. CDR3 bases: TGTGCCAGCAGTTCCGGGACTTCCTCCTACGAGCAGTACTTC. It is translated as CASSSGTSSYEQYF.

The CDR3 region has the DNA TGTGCCAGTAGTCCTTTTAATAATGAGCAGTTCTTC. Translation gives CASSPFNNEQFF. J is TRBJ2-1 and V is TRBV19; D gene uncertain. Germline V gives CDR1 LNHDA, CDR2 SQIVND (reference sequence). CDR3 size: 12 residues. V was pared by 5 bases and J by 7 bases, with 9 bases between.

This clone showed up just once. The chain has TRBV29-1 and TRBJ1-2; D might be TRBD1 (5 bases). The CDR3 length is 11 residues. Germline values: CDR1 SQVTM, CDR2 ANQGSEA. V was clipped by 7 bases and J by 4 bases, with 10 bases between them. In DNA form, the CDR3 reads TGCAGCGCTCGGGACGGCTATGGCTACACCTTC. Protein product: CSARDGYGYTF.

J is TRBJ2-7 and V is TRBV28, with 15 bases fitting TRBD2. CDR3 length equals 16 residues. CDR1 MDHEN and CDR2 SYDVKM come from the germline V gene. V shed 5 bases and J 2 bases; nucleotides not matched to a gene: 4. The chain's CDR3 is CASSMGLAGGTYEQYF. The CDR3 DNA is TGTGCCAGCAGTATGGGACTAGCGGGAGGAACCTACGAGCAGTACTTC.

The CDR3 protein is CASTPSDGTATSEQYF. Here the CDR3 DNA reads TGCGCCAGCACCCCGAGCGATGGGACAGCAACTAGCGAGCAGTACTTC. The V gene is TRBV5-1, the J gene TRBJ2-7; TRBD1 matches at 7 bases. Germline CDR1 and CDR2: SGHRS and YFSETQ. The CDR3 extends over 16 amino acids. The V and J ends lost 6 bases and 6 bases, in that order; junction bases with no gene match: 18.